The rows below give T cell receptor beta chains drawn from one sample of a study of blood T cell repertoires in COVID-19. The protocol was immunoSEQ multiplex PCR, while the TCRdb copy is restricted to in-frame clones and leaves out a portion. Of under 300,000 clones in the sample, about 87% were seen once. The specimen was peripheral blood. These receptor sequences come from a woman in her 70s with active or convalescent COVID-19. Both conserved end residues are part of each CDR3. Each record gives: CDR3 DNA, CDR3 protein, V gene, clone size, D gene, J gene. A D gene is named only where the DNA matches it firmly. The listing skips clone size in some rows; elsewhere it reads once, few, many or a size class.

TGCAGTGCTAGTCGAGGGGGGGGTTCTAATGAAAAACTGTTTTTT	CSASRGGGSNEKLFF	TRBV20-1	-	-	TRBJ1-4
TGTGCCAGCACCCCGAGGGTAGGGAACTCTGGAAACACCATATATTTT	CASTPRVGNSGNTIYF	TRBV9	-	-	TRBJ1-3
TGTGCCTGCTGGACAGGGGGCGCGGAGTGCTACACCTTC	CACWTGGAECYTF	TRBV6-5	-	TRBD1	TRBJ1-2
TGTGCCAGCAGCTTGACGACAGGGAAGGAGCATTCACCCCTCCACTTT	CASSLTTGKEHSPLHF	TRBV5-5	-	TRBD1	TRBJ1-6
TGTGCCAGTCAGCGGACAGGGTTCAATGAGCAGTTCTTC	CASQRTGFNEQFF	TRBV6-5	-	TRBD1	TRBJ2-1
TGTGCCAGTCTACCCGAGGACAGGGCGGGCAATGAGCAGTTCTTC	CASLPEDRAGNEQFF	TRBV19	-	TRBD1	TRBJ2-1
TGTGCCAGTAATACGGGACAGGGTGGCTACACCTTC	CASNTGQGGYTF	TRBV19	-	TRBD1	TRBJ1-2
TGCGCCAGCAGTCAATCGGGGGCTCGCAGATTCACCGGGGAGCTGTTTTTT	CASSQSGARRFTGELFF	TRBV23-1	-	-	TRBJ2-2
TGTGCCAGCAATCCCTTGCGTACGGACACTGAAGCTTTCTTT	CASNPLRTDTEAFF	TRBV2	-	-	TRBJ1-1
TGTGCCAGCAGTCCCCTCCCTCACGTGAAGTATAGCGGGCCTACCTACGAGCAGTACTTC	CASSPLPHVKYSGPTYEQYF	TRBV27	-	TRBD2	TRBJ2-7
TGTGCCAGCAGTTCCACTGACACCGGGGAGCTGTTTTTT	CASSSTDTGELFF	TRBV12-3/TRBV12-4	-	-	TRBJ2-2
TGTGCCAGCAGCCCCGGCGCGGAGGACAGGCCCAGGGGCTATGGCTACACCTTC	CASSPGAEDRPRGYGYTF	TRBV3-1/TRBV3-2	-	TRBD1	TRBJ1-2
TGTGCCAGCAGCTTAATCCCAGAATATAATTCACCCCTCCACTTT	CASSLIPEYNSPLHF	TRBV7-2	-	-	TRBJ1-6
TGTGCCAGCAGTAACGGACAGGGGTCTCTCTATGGCTACACCTTC	CASSNGQGSLYGYTF	TRBV6-4	-	TRBD1	TRBJ1-2
TGTGCTAGTGGCCCCAGCCAGGGGAACACTGAAGCTTTCTTT	CASGPSQGNTEAFF	TRBV12-5	-	-	TRBJ1-1
TGTGCCAGCACCCCCGGTCGACAGGGGCGTTCACCCCTCCACTTT	CASTPGRQGRSPLHF	TRBV6-5	-	TRBD1	TRBJ1-6
TGTGCCAGCAGTAAAACTTCCACAGGGGATCAAGAGACCCAGTACTTC	CASSKTSTGDQETQYF	TRBV6-6	-	TRBD1	TRBJ2-5
TGTGCCAGCAATTCCAGTAACAGGGGAAAATACCCAACGGGTAATGAGCAGTTCTTC	CASNSSNRGKYPTGNEQFF	TRBV21-1	-	-	TRBJ2-1
TGTGCCAGCAGCGGGACAGGCATAACAGCTTTCTTT	CASSGTGITAFF	TRBV7-3	-	TRBD1	TRBJ1-1
TGCGCCAGCAGCTTAGGAACCTCCGGGGTCTCTGAAGCTTTCTTT	CASSLGTSGVSEAFF	TRBV5-1	-	-	TRBJ1-1
TGTGCCAGCAGTTATGGGGACAGCGATAATACAGATACGCAGTATTTT	CASSYGDSDNTDTQYF	TRBV6-2/TRBV6-3	-	TRBD1	TRBJ2-3
TGTGCCAGCAGCTCACAGGGATGGACCCAGTACTTC	CASSSQGWTQYF	TRBV7-2	-	-	TRBJ2-5
TGCGCCAGCAGCCCGGCCGGGGGGGGCGAGGGCGATACGCAGTATTTT	CASSPAGGGEGDTQYF	TRBV4-3	-	TRBD2	TRBJ2-3
TGCGCCAGCAGCTTGGCCCCCGCGGGGGTCGGTGAGCAGTACTTC	CASSLAPAGVGEQYF	TRBV5-1	-	TRBD2	TRBJ2-7
TGTGCCAGCAGTACCCAGGGGGCCTCCTACAATGAGCAGTTCTTC	CASSTQGASYNEQFF	TRBV6-6	few	TRBD1	TRBJ2-1
TGTGCCAGCGCTTTCCGGGAGAACACTGAAGCTTTCTTT	CASAFRENTEAFF	TRBV6-5	-	-	TRBJ1-1
TGCGCCAGCAGTGCTAGGGGCCCGATGAACACTGAAGCTTTCTTT	CASSARGPMNTEAFF	TRBV10-1	-	-	TRBJ1-1
TGTGCCAGCAGCCTGGCAGGGGAAGCAGCTTTCTTT	CASSLAGEAAFF	TRBV2	-	-	TRBJ1-1
TGTGCCAGCTCACCGGGCACAACGGGGGGCGTGTCACCCCTCCACTTT	CASSPGTTGGVSPLHF	TRBV18	-	-	TRBJ1-6
TGTGCCAGTACCCCATCTCCGACAGGGCGCGGTGAAAAACTGTTTTTT	CASTPSPTGRGEKLFF	TRBV19	-	TRBD1	TRBJ1-4
TGTGCCAGTAGTATATCAACGGGGGGTTATAGCAATCAGCCCCAGCATTTT	CASSISTGGYSNQPQHF	TRBV19	-	-	TRBJ1-5
TGTGCCAGCAGCCAAGAGACAGGGCCCTACGAGCAGTACTTC	CASSQETGPYEQYF	TRBV14	-	TRBD1	TRBJ2-7
TGTGCCAGCAGTGTCGCCGGGGCACAGGGGGTGGTGAGCAATCAGCCCCAGCATTTT	CASSVAGAQGVVSNQPQHF	TRBV6-1	once	TRBD1	TRBJ1-5
TGTGCCAGCATCCTGTTGGGGGCCTCTGGAAACACCATATATTTT	CASILLGASGNTIYF	TRBV6-5	once	-	TRBJ1-3
TGCAGCGGAGGATGGGCTGAAGCTTTCTTT	CSGGWAEAFF	TRBV29-1	-	-	TRBJ1-1
TGTGCAGGGGGAAGAGGGCCTTATGAAGCTTTCTTT	CAGGRGPYEAFF	TRBV6-5	-	-	TRBJ1-1
TGTGCCAGTAGTATACGTCCCGGGACAGGGTTTGGAAACACCATATATTTT	CASSIRPGTGFGNTIYF	TRBV19	-	TRBD1	TRBJ1-3
TGCGCCAGCAGCTTGGCAACAGGGTACACTGAAGCTTTCTTT	CASSLATGYTEAFF	TRBV5-1	-	-	TRBJ1-1
TGTGCCAGCAGCCCTACAGGGAGAGAAGAAAAACTGTTTTTT	CASSPTGREEKLFF	TRBV3-1/TRBV3-2	-	-	TRBJ1-4
TGTGCCAGCAGCCCCCGGTGGGAAAAACTGTTTTTT	CASSPRWEKLFF	TRBV11-2	-	-	TRBJ1-4
TGTGCCAGCAGCAGGGGGAATAATGAAAAACTGTTTTTT	CASSRGNNEKLFF	TRBV7-2	once	-	TRBJ1-4
TGTGCCAGCAGCTCGGATTCGGGAGATACGCAGTATTTT	CASSSDSGDTQYF	TRBV5-4	-	-	TRBJ2-3
TGTGCCAGCAGCTCCACCTCCCAAAGGGGAGAGCAGTTCTTC	CASSSTSQRGEQFF	TRBV3-1/TRBV3-2	few	-	TRBJ2-1
TGTGCCAGCAGCTCCGGGACAGCTTATGGCTACACCTTC	CASSSGTAYGYTF	TRBV27	few	TRBD1	TRBJ1-2
TGTGCCAGCACCACGGGCGCCAGGGATTATCAGCCCCAGCATTTT	CASTTGARDYQPQHF	TRBV2	-	-	TRBJ1-5
TGTGCCAGCTCCTCGCAGGGGGCGAGGGTCTACGAGCAGTACTTC	CASSSQGARVYEQYF	TRBV18	-	TRBD1	TRBJ2-7
TGTGCCAGCAGCTTAGAGCCAGCGGGGGGTTTCACCGGGGAGCTGTTTTTT	CASSLEPAGGFTGELFF	TRBV7-6	-	TRBD2	TRBJ2-2
TGTGCCAGCAGAACGACCGTGGCGGGAACAGATACGCAGTATTTT	CASRTTVAGTDTQYF	TRBV6-5	-	-	TRBJ2-3
TGTGCCAGCAGCTCCCACCGGGGAACCGAGCAGTACTTC	CASSSHRGTEQYF	TRBV13	-	-	TRBJ2-7
TGTGCCAGCAGTTACCAGGGGGCGGTCTATGGCTACACCTTC	CASSYQGAVYGYTF	TRBV6-5	-	TRBD1	TRBJ1-2
TGTGCCAGCAGTCAGGGGGCGGGGGAGACCCAGTACTTC	CASSQGAGETQYF	TRBV6-2/TRBV6-3	-	TRBD1	TRBJ2-5
TGTGCCAGCAGCCGGACAGGGGTTGGCAATCAGCCCCAGCATTTT	CASSRTGVGNQPQHF	TRBV6-5	-	TRBD1	TRBJ1-5
TGTGCCAGCAGTTCGACAGGGAGGACTTTCTTT	CASSSTGRTFF	TRBV27	-	TRBD1	TRBJ1-1
TGCGCCAGCAGCCTTGGGACAGCCACTGAAGCTTTCTTT	CASSLGTATEAFF	TRBV5-1	few	TRBD1	TRBJ1-1
TGCGCCAGCTCAGTGGCTTTGGATTCACCCCTCCACTTT	CASSVALDSPLHF	TRBV5-1	-	-	TRBJ1-6
TGTGCCACCCTGGGGGGCACTGAAGCTTTCTTT	CATLGGTEAFF	TRBV10-3	-	-	TRBJ1-1
TGCGCCAGCAGCCGGGAGGGACAGGGGAACACTGAAGCTTTCTTT	CASSREGQGNTEAFF	TRBV5-1	-	TRBD1	TRBJ1-1